These T cell receptor beta chains were read from a single sample in a study of cytomegalovirus exposure and HLA in healthy donors. Sequencing used immunoSEQ multiplex PCR; TCRdb keeps in-frame clones, though not all of them. The data show some 120,000 clones, around 82% seen once. Sequenced input: PBMCs. Receptors were obtained from a man in his forties in good health and CMV-seronegative. The CDR3 runs from the conserved cysteine through the conserved F or W. D genes are given only for firm matches. Size tells how often a clone was seen (once, few, many) or the class of an expanded clone, and some rows leave it out.

clone size | J gene | V gene | D gene | CDR3 protein | CDR3 DNA
NA | TRBJ1-5 | TRBV6-4 | TRBD1 | CASSDLTGHYSNQPQHF | TGTGCCAGCAGTGACCTGACAGGGCATTATAGCAATCAGCCCCAGCATTTT
few | TRBJ1-1 | TRBV6-5 | NA | CASSRQNTEAFF | TGTGCCAGCAGTAGACAGAACACTGAAGCTTTCTTT
once | TRBJ2-5 | TRBV7-9 | NA | CASVQEPSTGVGQYF | TGTGCCAGCGTACAGGAGCCTTCGACGGGGGTCGGGCAGTACTTC
NA | TRBJ2-4 | TRBV10-3 | TRBD1 | CAIASTGDSIQYF | TGTGCCATCGCCTCCACAGGGGATTCCATTCAGTACTTC
NA | TRBJ1-1 | TRBV7-6 | NA | CASSLIVSLNTEAFF | TGTGCCAGCAGCTTAATAGTCTCCCTGAACACTGAAGCTTTCTTT
NA | TRBJ2-7 | TRBV4-3 | TRBD1 | CASSQGTGFGEQYF | TGCGCCAGCAGCCAGGGGACAGGCTTCGGGGAGCAGTACTTC
few | TRBJ2-3 | TRBV5-6 | TRBD2 | CASSLAASGGLTDTQYF | TGTGCCAGCAGCTTGGCGGCTAGCGGGGGGCTCACAGATACGCAGTATTTT
NA | TRBJ1-1 | TRBV7-3 | NA | CASSLNREDTEAFF | TGTGCCAGCAGCTTAAACAGGGAAGACACTGAAGCTTTCTTT
NA | TRBJ1-1 | TRBV9 | TRBD1 | CASSGTGGPEAFF | TGTGCCAGCAGCGGAACAGGGGGCCCTGAAGCTTTCTTT
NA | TRBJ2-7 | TRBV7-7 | NA | CAQWGLSSYEQYF | TGTGCCCAGTGGGGGCTAAGCTCCTACGAGCAGTACTTC
NA | TRBJ1-2 | TRBV19 | NA | CASSITAGGYGYTF | TGTGCCAGTAGTATTACAGCAGGAGGCTATGGCTACACCTTC
NA | TRBJ1-2 | TRBV4-2 | TRBD1 | CASSPGTASNYGYTF | TGTGCCAGCAGCCCGGGGACAGCCAGTAACTATGGCTACACCTTC
NA | TRBJ1-1 | TRBV7-2 | NA | CASSSLAPGTEAFF | TGTGCCAGCAGCTCCCTGGCCCCGGGGACTGAAGCTTTCTTT
NA | TRBJ2-3 | TRBV27 | NA | CASSLGGQGTDTQYF | TGTGCCAGCAGTTTAGGTGGGCAGGGAACAGATACGCAGTATTTT
once | TRBJ1-5 | TRBV4-2 | NA | CASSQDGGSRQPQHF | TGTGCCAGCAGCCAAGATGGGGGGTCTCGGCAGCCCCAGCATTTT
once | TRBJ2-7 | TRBV30 | TRBD2 | CAYQTSGVAYEQYF | TGTGCCTACCAGACTAGCGGGGTGGCCTACGAGCAGTACTTC
NA | TRBJ1-6 | TRBV28 | TRBD1 | CASSLPGQGPNSPLHF | TGTGCCAGCAGTTTACCCGGACAGGGACCGAATTCACCCCTCCACTTT
once | TRBJ1-3 | TRBV7-9 | NA | CASSQMRTSGNTIYF | TGTGCCAGCAGCCAAATGAGAACCTCTGGAAACACCATATATTTT
NA | TRBJ2-7 | TRBV11-2 | TRBD2 | CASSLSQRLAGAGEQYF | TGTGCCAGCAGCTTATCCCAACGACTAGCGGGGGCGGGGGAGCAGTACTTC
NA | TRBJ1-2 | TRBV5-5 | NA | CASSLEVRANGYTF | TGTGCCAGCAGCTTGGAGGTCAGGGCAAATGGCTACACCTTC
few | TRBJ1-4 | TRBV2 | TRBD1 | CASRNRGTTNEKLFF | TGTGCCAGCAGAAACAGGGGAACAACTAATGAAAAACTGTTTTTT
NA | TRBJ2-7 | TRBV4-1 | TRBD2 | CASSYSGTSGGSSYEQYF | TGCGCCAGCAGCTACTCCGGGACTAGCGGGGGGAGCTCCTACGAGCAGTACTTC
few | TRBJ2-7 | TRBV27 | NA | CASSFAGTSYEQYF | TGTGCCAGCAGTTTTGCGGGAACCTCCTACGAGCAGTACTTC
NA | TRBJ2-7 | TRBV4-1 | TRBD1 | CASSHRQGAGYEQYF | TGCGCCAGCAGCCATCGCCAGGGGGCTGGTTACGAGCAGTACTTC
NA | TRBJ2-7 | TRBV5-4 | TRBD1 | CASSFSTGGGYEQYF | TGTGCCAGCAGCTTCTCGACAGGGGGCGGCTACGAGCAGTACTTC
NA | TRBJ2-2 | TRBV18 | NA | CASSPWRDSGNGELFF | TGTGCCAGCTCACCTTGGCGAGACAGTGGGAATGGGGAGCTGTTTTTT
NA | TRBJ1-1 | TRBV5-1 | NA | CASSFRPQGNTEAFF | TGCGCCAGCAGCTTCCGGCCCCAGGGGAACACTGAAGCTTTCTTT
NA | TRBJ2-1 | TRBV5-1 | TRBD1 | CASSRAATGGYNEQFF | TGCGCCAGCAGCCGGGCAGCGACAGGGGGCTACAATGAGCAGTTCTTC
NA | TRBJ2-7 | TRBV6-1 | TRBD2 | CASRESGGSSYEQYF | TGTGCCAGCAGAGAGAGCGGGGGCAGCTCCTACGAGCAGTACTTC
NA | TRBJ2-1 | TRBV19 | TRBD1 | CASSTTRDSRYNEQFF | TGTGCCAGTAGTACCACTAGGGACAGTAGATACAATGAGCAGTTCTTC
NA | TRBJ1-4 | TRBV5-6 | NA | CASSSGQWEKLFF | TGTGCCAGCAGCTCGGGACAATGGGAAAAACTGTTTTTT
NA | TRBJ2-2 | TRBV7-9 | TRBD1 | CASSLAEGASGELFF | TGTGCCAGCAGCTTAGCCGAGGGGGCAAGCGGGGAGCTGTTTTTT
NA | TRBJ1-6 | TRBV5-5 | NA | CASRIDSSSYNSPLHF | TGTGCCAGCAGGATTGACAGCAGCTCCTATAATTCACCCCTCCACTTT
NA | TRBJ1-1 | TRBV7-9 | NA | CASSLARGMNTEAFF | TGTGCCAGCAGCTTAGCCAGAGGGATGAACACTGAAGCTTTCTTT
few | TRBJ1-5 | TRBV5-8 | NA | CASSLRGQPQHF | TGTGCCAGCAGCTTGCGAGGACAGCCCCAGCATTTT
NA | TRBJ1-1 | TRBV18 | NA | CASSPGVNTEAFF | TGTGCCAGCTCGCCGGGGGTGAACACTGAAGCTTTCTTT